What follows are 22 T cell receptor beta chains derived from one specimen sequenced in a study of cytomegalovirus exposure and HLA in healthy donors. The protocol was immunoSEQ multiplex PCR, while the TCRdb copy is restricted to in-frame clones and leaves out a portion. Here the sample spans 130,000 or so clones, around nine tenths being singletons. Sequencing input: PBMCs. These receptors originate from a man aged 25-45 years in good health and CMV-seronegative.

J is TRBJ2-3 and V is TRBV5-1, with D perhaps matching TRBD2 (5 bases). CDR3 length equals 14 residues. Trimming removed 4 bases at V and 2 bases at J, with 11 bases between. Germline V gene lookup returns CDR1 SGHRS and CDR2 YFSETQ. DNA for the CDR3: TGCGCCAGCAGCCCCCGGGGTGCCACAGATACGCAGTATTTT. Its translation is CASSPRGATDTQYF.

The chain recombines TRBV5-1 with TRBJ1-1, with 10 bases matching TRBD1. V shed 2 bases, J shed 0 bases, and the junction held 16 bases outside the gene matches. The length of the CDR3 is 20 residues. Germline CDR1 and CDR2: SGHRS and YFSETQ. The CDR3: CASSFPLDPGQGRMNTEAFF. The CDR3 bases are TGCGCCAGCAGCTTCCCTCTAGACCCGGGACAGGGGCGAATGAACACTGAAGCTTTCTTT.

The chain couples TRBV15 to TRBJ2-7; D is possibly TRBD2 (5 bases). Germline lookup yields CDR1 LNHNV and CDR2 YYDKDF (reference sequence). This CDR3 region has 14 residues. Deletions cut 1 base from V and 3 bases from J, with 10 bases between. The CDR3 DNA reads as TGTGCCACCAGCAGAGCTACGGAGGTCTACGAGCAGTACTTC. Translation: CATSRATEVYEQYF.

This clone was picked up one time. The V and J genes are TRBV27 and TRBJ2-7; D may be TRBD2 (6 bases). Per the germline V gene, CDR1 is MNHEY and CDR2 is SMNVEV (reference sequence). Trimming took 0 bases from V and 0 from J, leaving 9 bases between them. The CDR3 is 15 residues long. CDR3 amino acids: CASSLSSGGSYEQYF. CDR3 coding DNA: TGTGCCAGCAGTTTATCGTCCGGGGGCTCCTACGAGCAGTACTTC.

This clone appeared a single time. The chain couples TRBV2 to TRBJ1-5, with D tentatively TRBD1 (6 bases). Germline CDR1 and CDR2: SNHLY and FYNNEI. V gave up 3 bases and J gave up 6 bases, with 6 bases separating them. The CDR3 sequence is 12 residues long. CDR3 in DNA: TGTGCCAGCAGTGAGGACAGTCAGCCCCAGCATTTT. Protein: CASSEDSQPQHF.

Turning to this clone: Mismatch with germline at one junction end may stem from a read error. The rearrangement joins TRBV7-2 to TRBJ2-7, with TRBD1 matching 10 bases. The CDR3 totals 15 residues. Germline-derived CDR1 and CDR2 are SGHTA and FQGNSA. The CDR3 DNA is TGTGCCAGCAGCCCATGGACAGGGGGATCCTCCGAGCAGTACTTC. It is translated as CASSPWTGGSSEQYF. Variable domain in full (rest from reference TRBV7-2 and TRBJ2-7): GAGVSQSPSNKVTEKGKDVELRCDPISGHTALYWYRQSLGQGLEFLIYFQGNSAPDKSGLPSDRFSAERTGGSVSTLTIQRTQQEDSAVYLCASSPWTGGSSEQYFGPGTRLTVT.

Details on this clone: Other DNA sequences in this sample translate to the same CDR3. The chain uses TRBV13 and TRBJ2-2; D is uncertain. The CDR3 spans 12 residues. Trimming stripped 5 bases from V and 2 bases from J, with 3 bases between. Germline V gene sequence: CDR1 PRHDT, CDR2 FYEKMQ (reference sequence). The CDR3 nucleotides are TGTGCCAGCAGCCTAAACACCGGGGAGCTGTTTTTT. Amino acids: CASSLNTGELFF.

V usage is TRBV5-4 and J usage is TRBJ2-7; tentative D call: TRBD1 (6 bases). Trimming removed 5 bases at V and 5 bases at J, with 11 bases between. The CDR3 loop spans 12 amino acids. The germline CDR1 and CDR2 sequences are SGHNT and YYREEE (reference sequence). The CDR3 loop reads CASSQAGDEQYF. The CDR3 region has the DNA TGTGCCAGCAGTCAAGCAGGGGACGAGCAGTACTTC.

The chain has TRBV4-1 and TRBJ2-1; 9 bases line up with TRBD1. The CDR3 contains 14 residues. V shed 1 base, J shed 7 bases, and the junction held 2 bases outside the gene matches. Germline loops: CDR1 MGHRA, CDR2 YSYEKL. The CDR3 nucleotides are TGCGCCAGCAGCCAAGGGGACAGGGAAAATGAGCAGTTCTTC. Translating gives CASSQGDRENEQFF.

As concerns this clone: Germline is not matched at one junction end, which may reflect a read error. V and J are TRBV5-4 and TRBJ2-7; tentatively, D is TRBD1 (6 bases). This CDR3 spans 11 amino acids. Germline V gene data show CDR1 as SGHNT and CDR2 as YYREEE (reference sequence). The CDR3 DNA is TGTGCCAGCACCTTGGGGGCCGAGCAGTACTTC. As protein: CASTLGAEQYF. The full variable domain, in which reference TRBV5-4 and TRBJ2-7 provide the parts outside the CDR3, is ETGVTQSPTHLIKTRGQQVTLRCSSQSGHNTVSWYQQALGQGPQFIFQYYREEENGRGNFPPRFSGLQFPNYSSELNVNALELDDSALYLCASTLGAEQYFGPGTRLTVT.

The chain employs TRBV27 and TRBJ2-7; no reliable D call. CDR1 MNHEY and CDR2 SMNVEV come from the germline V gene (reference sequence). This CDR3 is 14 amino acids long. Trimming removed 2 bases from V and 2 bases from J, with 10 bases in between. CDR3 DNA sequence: TGTGCCAGCAGTTTAGGTGGGCCGGCCTACGAGCAGTACTTC. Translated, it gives CASSLGGPAYEQYF.

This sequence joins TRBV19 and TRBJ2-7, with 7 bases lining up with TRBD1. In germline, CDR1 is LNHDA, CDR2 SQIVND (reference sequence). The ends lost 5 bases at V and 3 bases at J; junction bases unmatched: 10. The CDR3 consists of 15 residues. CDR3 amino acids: CASSWDRDRVYEQYF. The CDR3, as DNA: TGTGCCAGTAGTTGGGACCGGGACAGAGTCTACGAGCAGTACTTC.

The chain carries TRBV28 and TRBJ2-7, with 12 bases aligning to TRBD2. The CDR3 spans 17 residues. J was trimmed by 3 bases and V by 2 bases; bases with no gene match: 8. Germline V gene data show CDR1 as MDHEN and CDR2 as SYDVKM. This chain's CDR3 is CASSLSPLAGGIYEQYF. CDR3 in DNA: TGTGCCAGCAGTTTAAGCCCACTAGCGGGGGGAATCTACGAGCAGTACTTC.

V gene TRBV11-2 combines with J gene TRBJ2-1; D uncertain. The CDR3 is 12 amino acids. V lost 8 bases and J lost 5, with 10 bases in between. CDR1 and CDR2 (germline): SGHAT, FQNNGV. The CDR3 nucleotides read TGTGCCAGCGCTGCAGTGGACAATGAGCAGTTCTTC. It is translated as CASAAVDNEQFF.

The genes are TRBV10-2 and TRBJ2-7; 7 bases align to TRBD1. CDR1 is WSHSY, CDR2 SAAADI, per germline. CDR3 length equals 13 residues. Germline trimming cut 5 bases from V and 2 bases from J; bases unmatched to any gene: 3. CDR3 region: CASSWDSTYEQYF. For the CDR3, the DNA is TGCGCCAGCAGTTGGGACAGTACCTACGAGCAGTACTTC.

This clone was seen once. The CDR3 DNA reads as TGTGCCAGCAGCTTAAGCAGGGTTCCCGGGGAGCTGTTTTTT. It yields the protein CASSLSRVPGELFF. V and J are TRBV7-8 and TRBJ2-2; possible D gene TRBD1, 5 bases. The V and J ends lost 2 bases and 6 bases respectively, with 10 bases between them. The CDR3 has 14 amino acids. The germline CDR1 and CDR2 sequences are SGHVS and FQNEAQ.

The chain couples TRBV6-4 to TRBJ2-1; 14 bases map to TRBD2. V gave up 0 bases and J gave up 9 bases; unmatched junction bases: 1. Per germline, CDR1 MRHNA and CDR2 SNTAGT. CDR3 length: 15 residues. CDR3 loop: CASSDSTSGGAEQFF. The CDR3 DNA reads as TGTGCCAGCAGTGACTCGACTAGCGGGGGGGCTGAGCAGTTCTTC.

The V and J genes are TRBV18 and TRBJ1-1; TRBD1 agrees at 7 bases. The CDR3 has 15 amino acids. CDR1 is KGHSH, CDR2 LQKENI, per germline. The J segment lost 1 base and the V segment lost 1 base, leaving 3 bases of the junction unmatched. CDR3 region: CASSPQRDRNTEAFF. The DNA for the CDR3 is TGTGCCAGCTCACCACAAAGGGACAGGAACACTGAAGCTTTCTTT.

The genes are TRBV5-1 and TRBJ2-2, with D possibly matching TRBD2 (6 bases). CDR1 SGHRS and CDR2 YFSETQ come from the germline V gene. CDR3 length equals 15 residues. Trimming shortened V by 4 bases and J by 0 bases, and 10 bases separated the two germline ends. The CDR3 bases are TGCGCCAGCAGCCGCGGGACTTCGAACACCGGGGAGCTGTTTTTT. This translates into CASSRGTSNTGELFF.

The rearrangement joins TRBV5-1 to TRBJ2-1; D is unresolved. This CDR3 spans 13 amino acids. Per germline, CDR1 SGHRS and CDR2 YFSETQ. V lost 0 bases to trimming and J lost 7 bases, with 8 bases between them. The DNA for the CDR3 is TGCGCCAGCAGCTTGGCTTCCTTGAATGAGCAGTTCTTC. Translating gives CASSLASLNEQFF. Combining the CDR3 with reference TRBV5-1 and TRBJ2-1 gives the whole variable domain KAGVTQTPRYLIKTRGQQVTLSCSPISGHRSVSWYQQTPGQGLQFLFEYFSETQRNKGNFPGRFSGRQFSNSRSEMNVSTLELGDSALYLCASSLASLNEQFFGPGTRLTVL.

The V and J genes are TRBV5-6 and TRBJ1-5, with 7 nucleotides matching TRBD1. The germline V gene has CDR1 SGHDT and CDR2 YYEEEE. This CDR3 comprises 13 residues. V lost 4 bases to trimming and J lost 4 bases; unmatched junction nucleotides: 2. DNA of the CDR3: TGTGCCAGCAGCCCGGGACAGAATCAGCCCCAGCATTTT. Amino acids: CASSPGQNQPQHF.

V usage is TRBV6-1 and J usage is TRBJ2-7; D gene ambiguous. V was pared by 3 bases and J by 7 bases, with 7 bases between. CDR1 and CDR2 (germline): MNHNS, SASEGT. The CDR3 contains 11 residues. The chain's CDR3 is CASSDATEQYF. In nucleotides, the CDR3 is TGTGCCAGCAGTGATGCGACAGAGCAGTACTTC.